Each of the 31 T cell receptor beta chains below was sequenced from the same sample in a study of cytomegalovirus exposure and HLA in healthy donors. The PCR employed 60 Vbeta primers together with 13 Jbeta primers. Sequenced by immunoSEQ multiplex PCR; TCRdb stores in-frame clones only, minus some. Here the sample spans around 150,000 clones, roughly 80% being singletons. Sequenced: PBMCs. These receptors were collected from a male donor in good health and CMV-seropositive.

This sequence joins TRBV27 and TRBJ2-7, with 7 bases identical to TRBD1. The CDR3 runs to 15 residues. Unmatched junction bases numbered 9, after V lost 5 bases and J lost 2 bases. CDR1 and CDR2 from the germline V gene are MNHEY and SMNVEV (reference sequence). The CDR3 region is CASSPPGQITYEQYF. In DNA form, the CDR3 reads TGTGCCAGCAGTCCCCCGGGACAGATTACCTACGAGCAGTACTTC.

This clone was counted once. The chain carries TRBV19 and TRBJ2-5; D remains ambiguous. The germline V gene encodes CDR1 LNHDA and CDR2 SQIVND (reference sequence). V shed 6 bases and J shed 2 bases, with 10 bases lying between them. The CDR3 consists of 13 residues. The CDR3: CASRRSLQETQYF. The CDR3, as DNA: TGTGCCAGTAGAAGGAGTCTTCAAGAGACCCAGTACTTC. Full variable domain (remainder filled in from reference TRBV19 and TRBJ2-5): DGGITQSPKYLFRKEGQNVTLSCEQNLNHDAMYWYRQDPGQGLRLIYYSQIVNDFQKGDIAEGYSVSREKKESFPLTVTSAQKNPTAFYLCASRRSLQETQYFGPGTRLLVL.

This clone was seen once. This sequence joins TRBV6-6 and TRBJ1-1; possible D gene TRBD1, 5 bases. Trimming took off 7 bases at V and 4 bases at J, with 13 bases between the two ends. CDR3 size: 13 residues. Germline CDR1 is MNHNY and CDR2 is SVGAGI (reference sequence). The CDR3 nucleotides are TGTGCCAGCACAACCGGGGGGGTCACTGAAGCTTTCTTT. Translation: CASTTGGVTEAFF.

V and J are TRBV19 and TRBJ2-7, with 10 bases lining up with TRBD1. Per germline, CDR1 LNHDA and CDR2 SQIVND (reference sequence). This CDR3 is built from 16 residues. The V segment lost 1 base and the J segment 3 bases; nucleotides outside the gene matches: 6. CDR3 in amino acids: CASSIAGTGVFYEQYF. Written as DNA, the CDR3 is TGTGCCAGTAGTATAGCCGGGACAGGGGTCTTCTACGAGCAGTACTTC.

The CDR3: CASSLERTGRAPQHF. Here the CDR3 DNA reads TGTGCCAGCAGCTTAGAAAGAACAGGTCGGGCGCCCCAGCATTTT. The rearrangement links TRBV7-2 to TRBJ1-5; possibly TRBD1 for D (5 bases). CDR3 length: 15 residues. V lost 1 base and J 9 bases, leaving 16 bases between the germline ends. The germline V gene encodes CDR1 SGHTA and CDR2 FQGNSA.

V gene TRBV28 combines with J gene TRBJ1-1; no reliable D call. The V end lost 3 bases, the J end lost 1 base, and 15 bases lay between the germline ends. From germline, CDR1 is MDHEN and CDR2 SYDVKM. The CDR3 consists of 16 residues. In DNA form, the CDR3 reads TGTGCCAGCAGTTTGTTCGGGGTAGAGAAGAACACTGAAGCTTTCTTT. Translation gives CASSLFGVEKNTEAFF.

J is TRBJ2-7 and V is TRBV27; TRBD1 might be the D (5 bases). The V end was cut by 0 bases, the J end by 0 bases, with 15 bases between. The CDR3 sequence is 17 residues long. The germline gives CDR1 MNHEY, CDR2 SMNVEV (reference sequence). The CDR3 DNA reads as TGTGCCAGCAGTTTATCTTGGGGCCCCCCGGGCTCCTACGAGCAGTACTTC. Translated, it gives CASSLSWGPPGSYEQYF.

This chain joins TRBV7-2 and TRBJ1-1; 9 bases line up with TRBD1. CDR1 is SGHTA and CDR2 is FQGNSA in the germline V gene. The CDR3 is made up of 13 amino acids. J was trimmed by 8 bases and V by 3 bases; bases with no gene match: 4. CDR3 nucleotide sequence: TGTGCCAGCAGCTTTCGGACAGGGGTCGAAGCTTTCTTT. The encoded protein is CASSFRTGVEAFF.

The DNA of the CDR3 is TGCGCCAGCACCCAAGGACTAGCGGGGACCACAGATACGCAGTATTTT. The encoded protein is CASTQGLAGTTDTQYF. This chain joins TRBV5-1 and TRBJ2-3; 12 nucleotides align to TRBD2. Germline-derived CDR1 and CDR2 are SGHRS and YFSETQ. V was pared by 6 bases and J by 2 bases, with 7 bases of the junction left unmatched. The CDR3 is 16 residues long.

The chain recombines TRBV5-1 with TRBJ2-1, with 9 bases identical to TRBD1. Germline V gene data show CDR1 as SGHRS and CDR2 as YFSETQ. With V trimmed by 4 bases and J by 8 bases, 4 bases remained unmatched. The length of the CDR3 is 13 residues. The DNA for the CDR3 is TGCGCCAGCAGCCCAGACAGGGGGGATGAGCAGTTCTTC. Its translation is CASSPDRGDEQFF.

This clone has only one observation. CDR3 DNA: TGTGCCAGTAGTCGGCGCGGCGGGAGGTCGCCAGATACGCAGTATTTT. Amino acids: CASSRRGGRSPDTQYF. The rearrangement joins TRBV6-6 to TRBJ2-3, with TRBD2 matching over 8 bases. The CDR3 has 16 residues. CDR1 is MNHNY and CDR2 is SVGAGI in the germline V gene (reference sequence). V lost 9 bases to trimming and J lost 4 bases; unmatched junction nucleotides: 15.

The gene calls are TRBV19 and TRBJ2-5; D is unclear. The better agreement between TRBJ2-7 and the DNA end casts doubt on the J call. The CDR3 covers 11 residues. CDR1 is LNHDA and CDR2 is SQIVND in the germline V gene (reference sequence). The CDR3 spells CASSNLYEQYF. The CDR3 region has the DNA TGTGCCAGTAGCAATCTCTACGAGCAGTACTTC.

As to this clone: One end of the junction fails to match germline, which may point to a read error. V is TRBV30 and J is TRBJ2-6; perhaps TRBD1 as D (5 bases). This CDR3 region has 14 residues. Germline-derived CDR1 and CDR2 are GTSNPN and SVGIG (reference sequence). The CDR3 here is CAWSGTSGANGLTF. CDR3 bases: TGTGCCTGGAGTGGCACCTCTGGGGCCAACGGCCTGACTTTC. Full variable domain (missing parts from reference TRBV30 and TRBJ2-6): SQTIHQWPATLVQPVGSPLSLECTVEGTSNPNLYWYRQAAGRGLQLLFYSVGIGQISSEVPQNLSASRPQDRQFILSSKKLLLSDSGFYLCAWSGTSGANGLTFGAGSRLTVL.

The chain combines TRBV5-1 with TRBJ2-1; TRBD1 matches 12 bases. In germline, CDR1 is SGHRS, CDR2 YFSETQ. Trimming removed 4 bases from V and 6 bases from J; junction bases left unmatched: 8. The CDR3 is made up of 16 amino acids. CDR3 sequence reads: CASSLGTGGSVNEQFF. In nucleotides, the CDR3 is TGCGCCAGCAGCCTCGGGACAGGGGGCAGCGTCAATGAGCAGTTCTTC. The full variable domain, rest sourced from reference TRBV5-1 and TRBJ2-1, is KAGVTQTPRYLIKTRGQQVTLSCSPISGHRSVSWYQQTPGQGLQFLFEYFSETQRNKGNFPGRFSGRQFSNSRSEMNVSTLELGDSALYLCASSLGTGGSVNEQFFGPGTRLTVL.

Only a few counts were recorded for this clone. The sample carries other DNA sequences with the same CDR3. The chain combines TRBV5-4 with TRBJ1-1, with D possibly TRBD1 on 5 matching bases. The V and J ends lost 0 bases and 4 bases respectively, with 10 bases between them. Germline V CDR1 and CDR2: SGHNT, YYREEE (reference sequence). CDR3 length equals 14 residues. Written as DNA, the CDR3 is TGTGCCAGCAGCTTGGCCGGGGGGGGCACTGAAGCTTTCTTT. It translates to CASSLAGGGTEAFF.

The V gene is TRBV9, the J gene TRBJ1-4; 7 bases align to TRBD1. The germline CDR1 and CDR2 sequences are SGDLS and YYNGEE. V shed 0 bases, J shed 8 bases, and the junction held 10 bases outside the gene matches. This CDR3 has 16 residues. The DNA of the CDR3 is TGTGCCAGCAGCGTAGCCGAGGGGGCGCAGAGCGAAAAACTGTTTTTT. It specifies CASSVAEGAQSEKLFF.

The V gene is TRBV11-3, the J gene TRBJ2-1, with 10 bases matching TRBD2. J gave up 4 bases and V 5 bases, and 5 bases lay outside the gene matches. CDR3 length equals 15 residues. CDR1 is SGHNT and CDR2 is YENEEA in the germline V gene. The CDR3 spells CASSVGTSAYNEQFF. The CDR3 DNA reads TGTGCCAGCAGCGTGGGGACTAGCGCTTACAATGAGCAGTTCTTC.

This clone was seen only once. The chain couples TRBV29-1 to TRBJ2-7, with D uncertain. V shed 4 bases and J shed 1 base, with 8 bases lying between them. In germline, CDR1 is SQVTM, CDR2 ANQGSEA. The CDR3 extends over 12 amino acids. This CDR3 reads CSVVIASYEQYF. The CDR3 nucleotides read TGCAGCGTTGTAATCGCGTCCTACGAGCAGTACTTC.

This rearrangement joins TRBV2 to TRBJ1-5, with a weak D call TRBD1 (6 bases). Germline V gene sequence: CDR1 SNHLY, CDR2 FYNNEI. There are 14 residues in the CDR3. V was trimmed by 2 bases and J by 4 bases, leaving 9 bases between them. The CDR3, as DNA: TGTGCCAGCAGTGAAACAGGGCCAAATCAGCCCCAGCATTTT. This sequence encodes CASSETGPNQPQHF.

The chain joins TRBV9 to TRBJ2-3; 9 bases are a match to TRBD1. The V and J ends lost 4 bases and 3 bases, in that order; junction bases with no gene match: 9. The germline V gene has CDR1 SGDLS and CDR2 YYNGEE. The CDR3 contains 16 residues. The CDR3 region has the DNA TGTGCCAGCAGCCCCAGACAGGGGGAGATAACAGATACGCAGTATTTT. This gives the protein CASSPRQGEITDTQYF.

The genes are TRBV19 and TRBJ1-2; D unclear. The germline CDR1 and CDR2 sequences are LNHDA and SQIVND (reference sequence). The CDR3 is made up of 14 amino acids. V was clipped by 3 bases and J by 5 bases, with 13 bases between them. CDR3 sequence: CASSMRGAGYGYTF. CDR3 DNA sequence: TGTGCCAGTAGTATGCGGGGTGCGGGTTATGGCTACACCTTC.

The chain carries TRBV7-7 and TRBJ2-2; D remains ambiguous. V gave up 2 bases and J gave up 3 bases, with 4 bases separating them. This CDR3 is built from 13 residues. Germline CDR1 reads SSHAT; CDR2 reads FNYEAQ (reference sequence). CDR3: CASSLSDTGELFF. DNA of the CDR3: TGTGCCAGCAGCTTATCGGACACCGGGGAGCTGTTTTTT.

CDR3 nucleotides: TGTGCCAGCAGTTACCGAACAGGGAGCGGCACCGGGGAGCTGTTTTTT. This codes for CASSYRTGSGTGELFF. The rearrangement joins TRBV28 to TRBJ2-2; TRBD1 might be the D (6 bases). The CDR3 length is 16 residues. The germline V gene encodes CDR1 MDHEN and CDR2 SYDVKM. V was cut by 4 bases and J by 4 bases, with 16 bases left in between.

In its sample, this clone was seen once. In DNA, the CDR3 is TGCGCCAGCAGCTTGGAGGGTGGCCGCCGAGGGACTGAAGCTTTCTTT. Its protein product is CASSLEGGRRGTEAFF. J is TRBJ1-1 and V is TRBV5-1; D not resolved. The germline V and J ends were trimmed by 0 bases and 5 bases, with 17 bases remaining between them. In germline, CDR1 is SGHRS, CDR2 YFSETQ. CDR3 length: 16 amino acids.

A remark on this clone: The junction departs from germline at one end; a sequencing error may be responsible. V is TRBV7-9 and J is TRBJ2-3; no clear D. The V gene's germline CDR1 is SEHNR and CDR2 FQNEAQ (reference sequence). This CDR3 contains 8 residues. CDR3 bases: TGTTCCAGCAGCTCTCAGTATTTT. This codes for CSSSSQYF.

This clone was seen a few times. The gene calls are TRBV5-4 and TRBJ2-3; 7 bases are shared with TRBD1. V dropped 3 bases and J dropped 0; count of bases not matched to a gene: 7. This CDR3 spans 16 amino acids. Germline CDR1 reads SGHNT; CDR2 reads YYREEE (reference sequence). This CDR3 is CASSWERGPSTDTQYF. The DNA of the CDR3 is TGTGCCAGCAGCTGGGAAAGGGGGCCTAGCACAGATACGCAGTATTTT.

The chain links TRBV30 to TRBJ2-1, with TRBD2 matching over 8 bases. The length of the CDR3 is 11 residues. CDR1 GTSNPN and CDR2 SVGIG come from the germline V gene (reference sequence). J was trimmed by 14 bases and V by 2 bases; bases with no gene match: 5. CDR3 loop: CAWSSGSGKFF. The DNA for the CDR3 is TGTGCCTGGAGTAGCGGGAGCGGTAAGTTCTTC. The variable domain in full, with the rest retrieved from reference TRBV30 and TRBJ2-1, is SQTIHQWPATLVQPVGSPLSLECTVEGTSNPNLYWYRQAAGRGLQLLFYSVGIGQISSEVPQNLSASRPQDRQFILSSKKLLLSDSGFYLCAWSSGSGKFFGPGTRLTVL.

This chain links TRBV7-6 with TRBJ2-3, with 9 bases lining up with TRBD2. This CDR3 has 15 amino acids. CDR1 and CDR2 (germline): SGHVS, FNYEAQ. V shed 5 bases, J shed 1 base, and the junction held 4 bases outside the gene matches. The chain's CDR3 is CASSDSGSRTDTQYF. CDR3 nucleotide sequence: TGTGCCAGCAGCGATAGCGGGAGTCGCACAGATACGCAGTATTTT.

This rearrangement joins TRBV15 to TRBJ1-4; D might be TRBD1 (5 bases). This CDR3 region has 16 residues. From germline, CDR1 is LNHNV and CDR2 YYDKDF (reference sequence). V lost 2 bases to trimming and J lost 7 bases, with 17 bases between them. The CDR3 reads CATSRLTAKGGEKLFF. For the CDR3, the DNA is TGTGCCACCAGCAGATTGACAGCTAAGGGTGGTGAAAAACTGTTTTTT.

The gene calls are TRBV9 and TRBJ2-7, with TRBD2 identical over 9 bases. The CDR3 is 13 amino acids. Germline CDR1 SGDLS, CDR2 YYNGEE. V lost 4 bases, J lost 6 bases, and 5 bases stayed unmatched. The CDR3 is CASSTSGSVEQYF. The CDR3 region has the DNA TGTGCCAGCAGCACTAGCGGGTCTGTCGAGCAGTACTTC.

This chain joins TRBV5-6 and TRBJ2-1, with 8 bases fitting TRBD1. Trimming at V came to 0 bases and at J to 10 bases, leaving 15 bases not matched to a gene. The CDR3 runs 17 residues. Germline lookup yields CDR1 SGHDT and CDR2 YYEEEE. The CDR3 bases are TGTGCCAGCAGCTTGGGGGTTCAGGGGGCTCTATGGTTGGAGCAGTTCTTC. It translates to CASSLGVQGALWLEQFF.